The 9 T cell receptor beta chains below were found in one sample sequenced in a study of siplizumab effects on memory and regulatory T cells. Profiled with immunoSEQ multiplex PCR; TCRdb holds only in-frame clones, not every one. In the table there are about 100,000 clones, approximately 94% of which are singletons. The specimen was non-Treg CD4+ T cells sorted from blood. The receptors were sampled from a human donor in good health.

The rearrangement joins TRBV9 to TRBJ2-1, with TRBD2 identical over 7 bases. Germline values: CDR1 SGDLS, CDR2 YYNGEE. The ends lost 0 bases at V and 10 bases at J; junction bases unmatched: 10. The CDR3 totals 15 residues. The CDR3 is CASSVVPLLAPEQFF. For the CDR3, the DNA is TGTGCCAGCAGCGTAGTCCCTCTACTAGCGCCCGAGCAGTTCTTC.

The V gene is TRBV25-1, the J gene TRBJ1-4; D remains ambiguous. With 8 bases removed from V and 3 bases from J, the gap between germline ends came to 13 bases. The CDR3 extends over 14 amino acids. Germline V gene sequence: CDR1 MGHDK, CDR2 SYGVNS. The CDR3: CASSSSGPNEKLFF. CDR3 DNA: TGTGCCAGCTCCTCGAGTGGCCCTAATGAAAAACTGTTTTTT.

This chain links TRBV7-6 with TRBJ1-1; D call uncertain. CDR3 size: 14 residues. V was trimmed by 1 base and J by 3 bases, leaving 9 bases between them. Germline CDR1 SGHVS, CDR2 FNYEAQ. The CDR3 sequence: CASSLDARYTEAFF. CDR3 DNA: TGTGCCAGCAGCTTAGATGCAAGATACACTGAAGCTTTCTTT.

V is TRBV11-3 and J is TRBJ2-1; perhaps D is TRBD1 or TRBD2 (5 bases each). Per the germline V gene, CDR1 is SGHNT and CDR2 is YENEEA. The CDR3 is 15 residues long. Trimming pared 3 bases from V and 4 bases from J, leaving 13 bases between. Written as DNA, the CDR3 is TGTGCCAGCAGCTTCAGGGAAACGGGGTACAATGAGCAGTTCTTC. Encoded protein: CASSFRETGYNEQFF.

The rearrangement links TRBV6-6 to TRBJ1-2; D is undetermined. CDR1 and CDR2 (germline): MNHNY, SVGAGI (reference sequence). With 4 bases removed from V and 8 bases from J, the gap between germline ends came to 14 bases. There are 13 residues in the CDR3. CDR3: CASSLEKVRGYTF. CDR3 sequence (DNA): TGTGCCAGCAGTTTGGAGAAGGTTCGCGGCTACACCTTC.

The CDR3 loop reads CASSSKRTGLDTQYF. CDR3 in DNA: TGTGCCAGCAGTTCCAAGCGGACTGGCCTAGATACGCAGTATTTT. The chain combines TRBV6-6 with TRBJ2-3; a weak D match, TRBD2 (5 bases). Germline V CDR1 and CDR2: MNHNY, SVGAGI (reference sequence). The CDR3 contains 15 residues. The V and J ends lost 4 bases and 5 bases respectively, with 16 bases between them.

As regards this clone: Germline is not matched at one junction end, which may reflect a read error. The chain employs TRBV28 and TRBJ2-7; a possible D gene is TRBD1 (6 bases). Germline CDR1 MDHEN, CDR2 SYDVKM. The CDR3 is 11 amino acids. The CDR3 DNA reads as TGTGCCAGCAGTCCAGGGGACATAACACACTTC. This sequence encodes CASSPGDITHF.

The chain recombines TRBV11-1 with TRBJ2-1; TRBD2 agrees at 13 bases. This CDR3 spans 17 amino acids. Germline CDR1 reads SGHAT; CDR2 reads FQDESV (reference sequence). J lost 7 bases, V lost 1 base, and 7 bases had no gene match. The CDR3 here is CASSLEFILAGGNEQFF. The CDR3 nucleotides are TGTGCCAGCAGCTTAGAATTCATACTAGCGGGAGGGAATGAGCAGTTCTTC.

V gene TRBV30 combines with J gene TRBJ1-2, with 7 bases lining up with TRBD1. The germline V gene has CDR1 GTSNPN and CDR2 SVGIG (reference sequence). The CDR3 length is 14 residues. V was pared by 1 base and J by 4 bases, with 6 bases of the junction left unmatched. In nucleotides, the CDR3 is TGTGCCTGGAGTGGTAGGGGGCTGGGCTATGGCTACACCTTC. It encodes CAWSGRGLGYGYTF.